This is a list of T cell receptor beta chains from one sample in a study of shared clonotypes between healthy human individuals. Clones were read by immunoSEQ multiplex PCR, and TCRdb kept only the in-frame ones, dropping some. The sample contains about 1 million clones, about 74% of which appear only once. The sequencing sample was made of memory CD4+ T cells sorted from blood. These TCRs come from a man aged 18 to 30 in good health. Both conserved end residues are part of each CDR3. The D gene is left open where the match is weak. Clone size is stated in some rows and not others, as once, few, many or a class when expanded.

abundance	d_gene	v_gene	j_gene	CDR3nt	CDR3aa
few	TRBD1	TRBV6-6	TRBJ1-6	TGTGCCAGCACACCCCGGGACAGGGGCAATTATTCACCCCTCCACTTT	CASTPRDRGNYSPLHF
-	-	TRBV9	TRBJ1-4	TGTGCCAGCAGCGTAGGACCTAATGAAAAACTGTTTTTT	CASSVGPNEKLFF
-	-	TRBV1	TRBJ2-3	TGCACCAGCAGCCAAGACCGGACTCCCTTCCCACGAGATACGCAGTATTTT	CTSSQDRTPFPRDTQYF
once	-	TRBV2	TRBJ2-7	TGTGCAGGGGGGGACATTCTTTACTCGAGCTACGTGCAGTACTTC	CAGGDILYSSYVQYF
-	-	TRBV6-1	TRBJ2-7	TGTGCCAGCAGTGACGGGATATCCTACGAGCAGTACTTC	CASSDGISYEQYF
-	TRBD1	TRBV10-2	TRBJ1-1	TGCGCCAGTTCCGGGACAGGGAACACTAAAGCTTTCTTT	CASSGTGNTKAFF
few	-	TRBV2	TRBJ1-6	TGTGCCAGCACTGCGACCCGTAATTCACCCCTCCACTTT	CASTATRNSPLHF
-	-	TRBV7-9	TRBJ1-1	TGTGCCAGCAGCTTAGTGCGACAGACCAGTGAAGCTTTCTTT	CASSLVRQTSEAFF
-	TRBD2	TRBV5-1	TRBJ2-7	TGCGCCAGCAGCTTCTCGGGGGGGTCCTCCTACGAGCAGTACTTC	CASSFSGGSSYEQYF
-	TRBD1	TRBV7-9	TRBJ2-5	TGTGCCAGCAGCCCTCCACGTAAGGACAGGGGGCGGGAGACCCAGTACTTC	CASSPPRKDRGRETQYF
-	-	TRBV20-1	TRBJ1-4	TGCAGTGCTAGACTTATGCAGGGGCTGTTTTTT	CSARLMQGLFF
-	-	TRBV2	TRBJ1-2	TGTGCCAGCACTGGCGGGCCCCCAGCTAACTATGGCTACACCTTC	CASTGGPPANYGYTF
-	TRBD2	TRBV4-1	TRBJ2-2	TGCGCCAGCAGCCAACGGAGCGGGAGAATGGTCGGGGAGCTGTTTTTT	CASSQRSGRMVGELFF
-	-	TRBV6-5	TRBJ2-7	TGTGCCAGCAGTTACTCGATCACGGGGCGAGACGAGCAGTACTTC	CASSYSITGRDEQYF
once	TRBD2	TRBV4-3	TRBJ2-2	TGCGCCAGCAGCCACCCGGGACTAGCGGGTAACACCGGGGAGCTGTTTTTT	CASSHPGLAGNTGELFF
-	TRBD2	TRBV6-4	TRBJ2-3	TGTGCCAGCAGTGAAGGACTAGCGGACACAGATACGCAGTATTTT	CASSEGLADTDTQYF
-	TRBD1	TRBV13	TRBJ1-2	TGTGCCAGCAGTTCTCAGGGGGGGTATTATGGCTACACCTTC	CASSSQGGYYGYTF
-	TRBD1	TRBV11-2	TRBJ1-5	TGTGCCAGCAGCTTCGGACAGGGTAATCAGCCCCAGCATTTT	CASSFGQGNQPQHF
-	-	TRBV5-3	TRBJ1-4	TGTGCCAGAAGATTCCACAGGGCAACTAATGAAAAACTGTTTTTT	CARRFHRATNEKLFF
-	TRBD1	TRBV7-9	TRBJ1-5	TGTGCCAGCAGCTTCGGTTGGGACAGGGGTAATCAGCCCCAGCATTTT	CASSFGWDRGNQPQHF
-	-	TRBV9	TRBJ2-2	TGTGCCAGCAGCGTAGTAAAGGGGGGACACCCAGCGAACACCGGGGAGCTGTTTTTT	CASSVVKGGHPANTGELFF
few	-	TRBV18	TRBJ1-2	TGTGCCAGCTCACCGGGAGACAGGCTTCGACATGCCTACACCTTC	CASSPGDRLRHAYTF
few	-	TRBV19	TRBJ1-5	TGTGCCAGTAGGGGGAGCAATCAGCCCCAGCATTTT	CASRGSNQPQHF
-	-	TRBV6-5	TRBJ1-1	TGTGCCAGCAGCCCCGCCCCAGGAGGAGCTTTCTTT	CASSPAPGGAFF
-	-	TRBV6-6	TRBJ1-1	TGTGCCAGCAGATTGGACAGCGGGGGTACTGAAGCTTTCTTT	CASRLDSGGTEAFF
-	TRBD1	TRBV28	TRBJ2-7	TGTGCCAGCAGTGTGGGACAGGGGGTTCTCTACGAGCAGTACTTC	CASSVGQGVLYEQYF
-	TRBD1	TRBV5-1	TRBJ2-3	TGCGCCAGCATCCCGGGACAGGCGAGCACAGATACGCAGTATTTT	CASIPGQASTDTQYF
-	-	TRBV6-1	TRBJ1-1	TGTGCCAGCAGTGTTCGGATTCTGTCGGAGAGAGCGAACACTGAAGCTTTCTTT	CASSVRILSERANTEAFF
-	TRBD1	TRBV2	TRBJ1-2	TGTGCCAGCAGTGAAAGGGGACAGGGTGGCTACACCTTC	CASSERGQGGYTF
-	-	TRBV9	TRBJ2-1	TGTGCCAGCAGCGTAGACCCCTTTGGTGAGCAGTTCTTC	CASSVDPFGEQFF
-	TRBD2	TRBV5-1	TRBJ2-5	TGCGCCAGCAGCTTGGGGCTAGCGGTACAAGAGACCCAGTACTTC	CASSLGLAVQETQYF
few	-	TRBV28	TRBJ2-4	TGTGCCAGCAGTTCCGTGACCTTAGCCAAAAACATTCAGTACTTC	CASSSVTLAKNIQYF
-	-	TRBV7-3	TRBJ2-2	TGTGCCAGCAGCTTATTCTCCCTCACCGGGGAGCTGTTTTTT	CASSLFSLTGELFF
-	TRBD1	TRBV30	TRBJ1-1	TGTGCCTGGAGTAGACAGGGGAACGCTTTCTTT	CAWSRQGNAFF
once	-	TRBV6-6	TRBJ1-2	TGTGCCAGCAGGCAAAAGGGGGGAACGCCGTATGGCTACACCTTC	CASRQKGGTPYGYTF
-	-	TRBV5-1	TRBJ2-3	TGCGCCAGCAGCTTGGAAAACCCGACAGATACGCAGTATTTT	CASSLENPTDTQYF
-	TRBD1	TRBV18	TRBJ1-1	TGTGCCAGCTCACCAAGGGACAGGAGGTCCGCCGATGAAGCTTTCTTT	CASSPRDRRSADEAFF
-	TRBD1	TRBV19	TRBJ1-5	TGTGCCAGTAGATCCCAGGGACAGGGTCGATTGCCCCAGCATTTT	CASRSQGQGRLPQHF
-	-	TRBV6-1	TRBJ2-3	TGTGCCAGCAGTATCAACCCACAAACGCAGTATTTT	CASSINPQTQYF
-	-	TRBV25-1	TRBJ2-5	TGTGCCAGCAGGGCGCTAGGGGGGTCGGGGGAGACCCAGTACTTC	CASRALGGSGETQYF
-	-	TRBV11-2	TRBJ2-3	TGTGCCAGCAGCTTAGAGTCAGGGATCCCAGATACGCAGTATTTT	CASSLESGIPDTQYF
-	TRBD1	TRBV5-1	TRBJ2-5	TGCGCCAGCAGCTTGAATGGACAGGGAAAAGAGACCCAGTACTTC	CASSLNGQGKETQYF
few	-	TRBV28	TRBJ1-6	TGTGCCAGCAGCCTGACAGCCGGCGGTTCACCCCTCCACTTT	CASSLTAGGSPLHF
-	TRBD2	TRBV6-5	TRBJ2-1	TGTGCCAGCAGTTACCGGACTAGCGGGACCGATCAGTTCTTC	CASSYRTSGTDQFF